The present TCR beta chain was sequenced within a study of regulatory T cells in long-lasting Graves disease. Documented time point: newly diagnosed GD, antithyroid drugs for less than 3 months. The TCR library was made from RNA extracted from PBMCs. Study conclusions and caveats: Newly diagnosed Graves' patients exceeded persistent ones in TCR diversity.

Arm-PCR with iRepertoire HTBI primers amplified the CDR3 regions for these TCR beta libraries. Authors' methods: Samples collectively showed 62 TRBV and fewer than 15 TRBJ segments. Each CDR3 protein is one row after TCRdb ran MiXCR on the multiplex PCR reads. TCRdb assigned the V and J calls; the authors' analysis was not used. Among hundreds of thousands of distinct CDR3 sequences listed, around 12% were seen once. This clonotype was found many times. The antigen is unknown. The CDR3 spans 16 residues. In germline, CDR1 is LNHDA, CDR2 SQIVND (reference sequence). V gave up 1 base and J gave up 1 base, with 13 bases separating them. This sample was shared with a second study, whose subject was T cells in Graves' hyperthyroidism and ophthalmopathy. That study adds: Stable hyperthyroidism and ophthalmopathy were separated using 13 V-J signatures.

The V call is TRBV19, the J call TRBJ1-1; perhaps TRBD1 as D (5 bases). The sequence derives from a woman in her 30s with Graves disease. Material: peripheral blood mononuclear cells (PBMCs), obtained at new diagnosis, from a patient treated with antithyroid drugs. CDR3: CASSIVAGWGNTEAFF. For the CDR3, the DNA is TGTGCCAGTAGTATAGTAGCAGGGTGGGGGAACACTGAAGCTTTCTTT.